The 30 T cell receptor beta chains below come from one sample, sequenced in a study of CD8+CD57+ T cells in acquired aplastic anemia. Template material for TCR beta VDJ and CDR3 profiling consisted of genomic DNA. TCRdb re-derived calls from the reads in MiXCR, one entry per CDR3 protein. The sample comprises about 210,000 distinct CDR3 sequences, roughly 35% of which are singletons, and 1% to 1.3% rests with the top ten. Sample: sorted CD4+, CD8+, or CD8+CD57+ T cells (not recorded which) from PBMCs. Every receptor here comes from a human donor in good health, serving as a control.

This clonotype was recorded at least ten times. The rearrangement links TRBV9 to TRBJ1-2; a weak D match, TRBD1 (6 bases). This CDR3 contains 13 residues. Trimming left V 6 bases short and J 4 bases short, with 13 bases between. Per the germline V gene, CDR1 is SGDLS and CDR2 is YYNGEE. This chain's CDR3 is CASTPEGGYGYTF. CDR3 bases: TGTGCCAGCACCCCAGAAGGGGGCTATGGCTACACCTTC. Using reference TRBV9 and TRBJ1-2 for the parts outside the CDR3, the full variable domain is DSGVTQTPKHLITATGQRVTLRCSPRSGDLSVYWYQQSLDQGLQFLIQYYNGEERAKGNILERFSAQQFPDLHSELNLSSLELGDSALYFCASTPEGGYGYTFGSGTRLTVV.

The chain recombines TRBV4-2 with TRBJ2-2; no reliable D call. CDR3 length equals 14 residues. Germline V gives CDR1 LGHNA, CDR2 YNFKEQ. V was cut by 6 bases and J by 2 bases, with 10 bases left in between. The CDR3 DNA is TGTGCCAGCAGGGAGAGCGCTAACACCGGGGAGCTGTTTTTT. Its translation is CASRESANTGELFF.

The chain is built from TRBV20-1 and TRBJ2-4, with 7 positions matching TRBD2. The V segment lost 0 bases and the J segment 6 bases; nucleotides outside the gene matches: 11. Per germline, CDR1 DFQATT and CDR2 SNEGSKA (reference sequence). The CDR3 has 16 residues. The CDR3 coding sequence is TGCAGTGCTAGAGATCGTTGGCGGGAGTCGGGAAACATTCAGTACTTC. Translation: CSARDRWRESGNIQYF.

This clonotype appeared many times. DNA of the CDR3: TGTGCCAGCAGCTTATCGGGGGCGGATGGCTACACCTTC. Translating it yields CASSLSGADGYTF. The chain recombines TRBV7-2 with TRBJ1-2, with D possibly being TRBD1 (6 bases). The CDR3 is 13 amino acids. V was cut by 2 bases and J by 6 bases, with 10 bases left in between. Germline CDR1 is SGHTA and CDR2 is FQGNSA. Based on the CDR3 plus reference TRBV7-2 and TRBJ1-2, the full variable domain is GAGVSQSPSNKVTEKGKDVELRCDPISGHTALYWYRQSLGQGLEFLIYFQGNSAPDKSGLPSDRFSAERTGGSVSTLTIQRTQQEDSAVYLCASSLSGADGYTFGSGTRLTVV.

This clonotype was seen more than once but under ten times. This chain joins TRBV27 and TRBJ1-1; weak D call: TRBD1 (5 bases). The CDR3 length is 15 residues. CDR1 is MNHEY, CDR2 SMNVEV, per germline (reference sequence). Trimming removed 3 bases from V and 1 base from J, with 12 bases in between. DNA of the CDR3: TGTGCCAGCAGTTTTAGGGGACCGAGGAACACTGAAGCTTTCTTT. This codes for CASSFRGPRNTEAFF.

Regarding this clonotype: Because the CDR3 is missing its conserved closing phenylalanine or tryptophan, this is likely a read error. Written as DNA, the CDR3 is TGTGCCAGCAGTCATGCTAGCGGGTACAATGAGCAGTTCCTC. It specifies CASSHASGYNEQFL. V and J are TRBV12-3 or TRBV12-4 and TRBJ2-1; 8 bases fit TRBD2. This CDR3 is 14 amino acids long. The trim removed 5 bases at V and 4 bases at J, leaving 4 bases unmatched.

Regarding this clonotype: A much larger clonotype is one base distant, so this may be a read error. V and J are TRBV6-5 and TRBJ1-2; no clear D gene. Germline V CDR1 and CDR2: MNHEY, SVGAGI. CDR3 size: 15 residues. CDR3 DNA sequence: TGTGCCATCAGTTACACGCTAAGGTGGTTGGAGGGCTACACCTTC. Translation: CAISYTLRWLEGYTF.

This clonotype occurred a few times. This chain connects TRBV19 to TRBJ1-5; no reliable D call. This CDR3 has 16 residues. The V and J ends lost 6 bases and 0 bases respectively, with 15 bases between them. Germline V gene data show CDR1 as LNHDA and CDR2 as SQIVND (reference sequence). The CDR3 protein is CASSPVQAHSNQPQHF. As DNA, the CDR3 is TGTGCCAGTAGCCCAGTTCAGGCCCATAGCAATCAGCCCCAGCATTTT.

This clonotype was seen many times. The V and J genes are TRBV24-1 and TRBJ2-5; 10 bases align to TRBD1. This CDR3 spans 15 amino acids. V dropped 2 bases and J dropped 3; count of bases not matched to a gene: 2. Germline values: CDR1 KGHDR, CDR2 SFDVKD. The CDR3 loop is CATSDSGTGEETQYF. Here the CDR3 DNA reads TGTGCCACCAGTGATTCTGGGACAGGGGAAGAGACCCAGTACTTC.

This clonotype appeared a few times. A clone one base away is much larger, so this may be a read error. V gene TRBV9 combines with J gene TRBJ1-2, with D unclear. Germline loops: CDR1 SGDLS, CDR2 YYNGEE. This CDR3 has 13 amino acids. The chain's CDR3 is CDSSVVGSYGYTF. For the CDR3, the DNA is TGTGACAGCAGCGTAGTGGGCAGCTATGGCTACACCTTC.

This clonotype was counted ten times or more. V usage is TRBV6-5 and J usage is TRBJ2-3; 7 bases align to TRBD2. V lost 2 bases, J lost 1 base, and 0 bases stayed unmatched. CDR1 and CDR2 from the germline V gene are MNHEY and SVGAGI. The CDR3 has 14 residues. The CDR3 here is CASSYRGGTDTQYF. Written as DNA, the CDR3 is TGTGCCAGCAGTTACCGGGGGGGCACAGATACGCAGTATTTT.

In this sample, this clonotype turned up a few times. The CDR3 here is CASSVERGDTEAFF. CDR3 sequence (DNA): TGTGCCAGCAGTGTGGAAAGGGGGGACACTGAAGCTTTCTTT. The J gene is TRBJ1-1, the V gene TRBV6-1; weak D call: TRBD1 (6 bases). Germline V gene data show CDR1 as MNHNS and CDR2 as SASEGT. With 4 bases removed from V and 3 bases from J, the gap between germline ends came to 12 bases. The CDR3 loop spans 14 amino acids.

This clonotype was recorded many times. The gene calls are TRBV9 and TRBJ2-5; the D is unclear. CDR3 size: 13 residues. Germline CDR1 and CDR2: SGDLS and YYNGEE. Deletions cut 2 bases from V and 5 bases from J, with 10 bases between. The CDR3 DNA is TGTGCCAGCAGCGTTGGGGTGGGGGAGACCCAGTACTTC. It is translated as CASSVGVGETQYF.

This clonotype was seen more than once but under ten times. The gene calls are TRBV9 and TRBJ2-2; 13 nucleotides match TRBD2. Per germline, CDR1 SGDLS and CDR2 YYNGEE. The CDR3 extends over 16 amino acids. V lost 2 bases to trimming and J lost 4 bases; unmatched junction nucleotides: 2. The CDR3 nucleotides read TGTGCCAGCAGCGTTCGACTAGCGGGGGGCACCGGGGAGCTGTTTTTT. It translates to CASSVRLAGGTGELFF.

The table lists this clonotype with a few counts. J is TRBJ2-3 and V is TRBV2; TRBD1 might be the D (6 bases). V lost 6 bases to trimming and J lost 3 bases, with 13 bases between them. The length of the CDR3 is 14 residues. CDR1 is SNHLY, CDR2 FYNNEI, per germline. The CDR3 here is CASSFLGQTDTQYF. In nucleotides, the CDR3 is TGTGCCAGCAGCTTTTTGGGACAAACAGATACGCAGTATTTT.

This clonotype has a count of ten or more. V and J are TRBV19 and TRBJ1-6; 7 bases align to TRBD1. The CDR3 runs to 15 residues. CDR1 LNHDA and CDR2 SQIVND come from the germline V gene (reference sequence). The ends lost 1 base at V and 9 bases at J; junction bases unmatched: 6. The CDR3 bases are TGTGCCAGTAGTATAGGACAGGGAGGCGGTTCACCCCTCCACTTT. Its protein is CASSIGQGGGSPLHF. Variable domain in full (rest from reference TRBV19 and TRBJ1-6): DGGITQSPKYLFRKEGQNVTLSCEQNLNHDAMYWYRQDPGQGLRLIYYSQIVNDFQKGDIAEGYSVSREKKESFPLTVTSAQKNPTAFYLCASSIGQGGGSPLHFGNGTRLTVT.

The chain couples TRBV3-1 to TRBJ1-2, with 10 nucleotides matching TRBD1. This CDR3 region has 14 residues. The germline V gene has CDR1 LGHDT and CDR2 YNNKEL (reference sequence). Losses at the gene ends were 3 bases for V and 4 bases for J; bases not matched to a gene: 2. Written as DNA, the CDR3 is TGTGCCAGCAGCCAGGGACAGGGGACCTATGGCTACACCTTC. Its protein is CASSQGQGTYGYTF.

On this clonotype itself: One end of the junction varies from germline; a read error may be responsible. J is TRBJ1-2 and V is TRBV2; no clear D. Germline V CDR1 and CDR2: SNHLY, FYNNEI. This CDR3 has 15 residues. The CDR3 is CARSQGPQKVYGYTF. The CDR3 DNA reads TGTGCCCGCAGCCAAGGCCCCCAGAAGGTCTATGGCTACACCTTC.

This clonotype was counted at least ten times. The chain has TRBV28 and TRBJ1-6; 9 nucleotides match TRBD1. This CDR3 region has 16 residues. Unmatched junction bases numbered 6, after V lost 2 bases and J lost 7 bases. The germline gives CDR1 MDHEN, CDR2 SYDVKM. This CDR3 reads CASSLRPGTGNSPLHF. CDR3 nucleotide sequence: TGTGCCAGCAGTTTAAGGCCCGGGACAGGGAATTCACCCCTCCACTTT.

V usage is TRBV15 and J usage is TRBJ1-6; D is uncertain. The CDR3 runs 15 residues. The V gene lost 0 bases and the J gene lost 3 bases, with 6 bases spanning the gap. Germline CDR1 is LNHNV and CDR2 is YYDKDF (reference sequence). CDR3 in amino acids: CATSRDINYNSPLHF. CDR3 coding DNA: TGTGCCACCAGCAGAGATATTAACTATAATTCACCCCTCCACTTT.

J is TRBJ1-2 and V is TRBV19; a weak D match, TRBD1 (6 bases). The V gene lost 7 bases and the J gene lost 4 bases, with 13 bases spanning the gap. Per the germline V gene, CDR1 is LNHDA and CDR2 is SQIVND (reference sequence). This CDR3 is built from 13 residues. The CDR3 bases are TGTGCCAGTATAAGGGGGTCTGGCTATGGCTACACCTTC. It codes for CASIRGSGYGYTF.

This chain's CDR3 is CASSLAGGARGEQFF. In DNA, the CDR3 is TGTGCCAGCAGCTTAGCAGGGGGGGCCCGGGGTGAGCAGTTCTTC. The V call is TRBV11-1, the J call TRBJ2-1, with TRBD2 as a possible D gene (7 bases). The CDR3 runs to 15 residues. Trimming pared 0 bases from V and 9 bases from J, leaving 15 bases between. The V gene's germline CDR1 is SGHAT and CDR2 FQDESV (reference sequence).

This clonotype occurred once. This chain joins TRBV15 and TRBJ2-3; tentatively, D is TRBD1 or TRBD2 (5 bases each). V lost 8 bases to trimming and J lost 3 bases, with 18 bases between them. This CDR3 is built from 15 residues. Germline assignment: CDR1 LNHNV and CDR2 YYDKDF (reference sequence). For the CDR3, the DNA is TGTGCCACCCGGACGGGGCAGGGAAGTACAGATACGCAGTATTTT. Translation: CATRTGQGSTDTQYF.

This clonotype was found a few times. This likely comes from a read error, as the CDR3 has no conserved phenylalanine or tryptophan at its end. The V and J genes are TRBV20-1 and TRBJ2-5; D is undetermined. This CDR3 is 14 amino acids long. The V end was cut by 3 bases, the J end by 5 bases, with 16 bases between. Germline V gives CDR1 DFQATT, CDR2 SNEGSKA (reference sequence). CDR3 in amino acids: CSARPPVGVETQYL. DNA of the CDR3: TGCAGTGCTAGGCCCCCGGTTGGTGTGGAGACCCAGTACCTC.

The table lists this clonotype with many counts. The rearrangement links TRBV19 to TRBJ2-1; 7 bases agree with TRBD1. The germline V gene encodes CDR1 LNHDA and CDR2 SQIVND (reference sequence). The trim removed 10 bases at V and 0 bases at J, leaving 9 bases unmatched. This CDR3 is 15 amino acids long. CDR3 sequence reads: CATLDRDSSYNEQFF. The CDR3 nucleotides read TGTGCCACACTCGACCGGGACAGCTCCTACAATGAGCAGTTCTTC.

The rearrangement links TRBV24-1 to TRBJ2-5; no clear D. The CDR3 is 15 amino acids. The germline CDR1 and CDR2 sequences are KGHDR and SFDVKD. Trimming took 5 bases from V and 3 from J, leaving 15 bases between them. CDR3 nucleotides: TGTGCCACCAGTGCCATCTGGCGCGGCAAAGAGACCCAGTACTTC. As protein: CATSAIWRGKETQYF.

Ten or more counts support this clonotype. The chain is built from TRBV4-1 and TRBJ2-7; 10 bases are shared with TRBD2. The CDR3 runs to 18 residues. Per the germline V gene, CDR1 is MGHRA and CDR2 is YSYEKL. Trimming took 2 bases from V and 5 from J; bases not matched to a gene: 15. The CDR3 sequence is CASSQTRAKAGGPNEQYF. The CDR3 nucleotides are TGCGCCAGCAGCCAAACCCGAGCAAAAGCGGGAGGGCCGAACGAGCAGTACTTC.

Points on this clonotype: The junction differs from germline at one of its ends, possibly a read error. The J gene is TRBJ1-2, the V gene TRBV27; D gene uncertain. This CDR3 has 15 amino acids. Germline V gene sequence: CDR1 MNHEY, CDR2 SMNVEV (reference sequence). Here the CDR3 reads CASSLSPAVYYGHTF. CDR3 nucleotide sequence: TGTGCCAGCAGTTTATCGCCAGCGGTTTACTATGGCCACACCTTC.

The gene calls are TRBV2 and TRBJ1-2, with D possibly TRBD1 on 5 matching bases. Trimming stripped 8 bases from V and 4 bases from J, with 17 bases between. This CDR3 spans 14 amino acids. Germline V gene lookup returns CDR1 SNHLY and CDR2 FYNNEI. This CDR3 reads CASSPPGAPYGYTF. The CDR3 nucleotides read TGTGCCAGCTCACCACCCGGGGCTCCCTATGGCTACACCTTC.

Written as DNA, the CDR3 is TGTGCCAGCATTGCGCCCACAGGGCGTGGGGGTGAAAAACTGTTTTTT. Protein product: CASIAPTGRGGEKLFF. The rearrangement joins TRBV6-1 to TRBJ1-4, with TRBD1 as a possible D gene (6 bases). The V gene's germline CDR1 is MNHNS and CDR2 SASEGT. The CDR3 extends over 16 amino acids. Between the trimmed V and J ends, which lost 7 bases and 7 bases, there was a span of 22 bases.